The 27 T cell receptor beta chains reported below all come from one sample, sequenced in a study of blood T cells in healthy people across ages. For the second PCR, which ran for roughly 7 to 11 cycles, a sample-barcoded 5' primer and a J-beta primer mix were used. Each CDR3 protein gets one entry after TCRdb re-called the 5' RACE reads with MiXCR. The sample lists over 1,500,000 distinct CDR3 sequences; around 42% were seen once. The specimen was blood. These receptors were taken from a human donor in good health.

The chain recombines TRBV20-1 with TRBJ2-5; 8 nucleotides align to TRBD2. This CDR3 has 16 residues. V shed 3 bases and J 4 bases; nucleotides not matched to a gene: 13. CDR1 and CDR2 (germline): DFQATT, SNEGSKA (reference sequence). CDR3 sequence reads: CSARPGGSGGPETQYF. In DNA form, the CDR3 reads TGCAGTGCTAGGCCCGGCGGCAGCGGGGGACCAGAGACCCAGTACTTC.

This clonotype came up once. It may be a read error: a sequence one base away is much more abundant. The V call is TRBV29-1, the J call TRBJ2-1; D gene unclear. The CDR3 is 11 amino acids. Germline V gene sequence: CDR1 SQVTM, CDR2 ANQGSEA. V was cut by 4 bases and J by 13 bases, with 14 bases left in between. For the CDR3, the DNA is TGCAGCGTTGGAGTTCGCGAGACCCAGTTCTTC. Encoded protein: CSVGVRETQFF.

The chain couples TRBV12-3 or TRBV12-4 to TRBJ1-2; 11 bases map to TRBD1. J lost 6 bases, V lost 3 bases, and 3 bases had no gene match. The CDR3 totals 14 residues. CDR3: CASSLGDRGDGYTF. CDR3 nucleotide sequence: TGTGCCAGCAGTTTGGGGGACAGGGGGGATGGCTACACCTTC.

The sample holds a few counts of this clonotype. The chain combines TRBV20-1 with TRBJ2-7; 9 nucleotides align to TRBD1. There are 16 residues in the CDR3. In germline, CDR1 is DFQATT, CDR2 SNEGSKA (reference sequence). With V trimmed by 4 bases and J by 6 bases, 16 bases remained unmatched. The CDR3 region is CSANRDREDLGGEQYF. CDR3 coding DNA: TGCAGTGCTAACCGGGACAGGGAAGATCTAGGAGGCGAGCAGTACTTC.

In regard to this clonotype: The junction departs from the called germline gene at one end, perhaps through a read error. For the CDR3, the DNA is TGTGCCGGCAGCTTAGGGACAGGGACGAAGGCTACCGGGACCCAGTACTTC. Translation gives CAGSLGTGTKATGTQYF. V and J are TRBV7-2 and TRBJ2-5, with TRBD1 identical over 9 bases. The CDR3 has 17 amino acids. Germline CDR1 and CDR2: SGHTA and FQGNSA.

In its sample, this clonotype was seen a few times. J is TRBJ1-2 and V is TRBV10-3; D gene ambiguous. Germline CDR1 ENHRY, CDR2 SYGVKD. Trimming shortened V by 1 base and J by 6 bases, and 9 bases separated the two germline ends. The CDR3 runs to 13 residues. CDR3 bases: TGTGCCATCAGTGAGTTTGAGGAAGATGGCTACACCTTC. Translation: CAISEFEEDGYTF.

The chain joins TRBV5-1 to TRBJ2-4, with 9 nucleotides matching TRBD1. This CDR3 comprises 16 residues. The J segment lost 13 bases and the V segment lost 3 bases, leaving 17 bases of the junction unmatched. Germline assignment: CDR1 SGHRS and CDR2 YFSETQ. The CDR3 DNA follows: TGCGCCAGCAGCTCCGGCACCCGGACAGGGGACTATGAGCAGTACTTC. Residues: CASSSGTRTGDYEQYF.

The chain carries TRBV9 and TRBJ1-5; D ambiguous. V was cut by 3 bases and J by 0 bases, with 10 bases left in between. Germline CDR1 and CDR2: SGDLS and YYNGEE. This CDR3 is built from 15 residues. This chain's CDR3 is CASSEDGTSNQPQHF. DNA for the CDR3: TGTGCCAGCAGCGAGGACGGTACTAGCAATCAGCCCCAGCATTTT.

This clonotype was seen only a few times. V is TRBV5-6 and J is TRBJ2-6; perhaps TRBD2 as D (5 bases). CDR3 length equals 15 residues. Germline V gene lookup returns CDR1 SGHDT and CDR2 YYEEEE. V dropped 5 bases and J dropped 0 bases, with 9 bases sitting between them. The CDR3, as DNA: TGTGCCAGCAGGCGGCGGGTCTCTGGGGCCAACGTCCTGACTTTC. Translation gives CASRRRVSGANVLTF. The full variable domain, with the rest looked up from reference TRBV5-6 and TRBJ2-6, is DAGVTQSPTHLIKTRGQQVTLRCSPKSGHDTVSWYQQALGQGPQFIFQYYEEEERQRGNFPDRFSGHQFPNYSSELNVNALLLGDSALYLCASRRRVSGANVLTFGAGSRLTVL.

Notes on this clonotype: A single base separates this from a much larger clone, so it may be a read error. The chain employs TRBV10-3 and TRBJ1-1, with D maybe TRBD1 (6 bases). The CDR3 length is 12 residues. Per the germline V gene, CDR1 is ENHRY and CDR2 is SYGVKD. Trimming left V 6 bases short and J 1 base short, with 6 bases between. CDR3 DNA: TGTGCCATCAGGACAGGGAACACTGAAGCTTTCTTT. This translates into CAIRTGNTEAFF.

The genes are TRBV11-2 and TRBJ2-1, with D perhaps assigned TRBD1 or TRBD2 (6 bases each). Germline V gene lookup returns CDR1 SGHAT and CDR2 FQNNGV. CDR3 size: 14 residues. Trimming left V 6 bases short and J 13 bases short, with 22 bases between. The CDR3 DNA follows: TGTGCCAGCAGATCAATGGGGGGCCCGTACATACAGTTCTTC. Protein sequence: CASRSMGGPYIQFF.

The CDR3 DNA reads as TGCGCCAGCAGCCAAGCGGGGGACAGGAACACTGAAGCTTTCTTT. Its protein is CASSQAGDRNTEAFF. The gene calls are TRBV4-1 and TRBJ1-1; TRBD1 matches 7 bases. The CDR3 is 15 amino acids. J lost 1 base, V lost 1 base, and 3 bases had no gene match. CDR1 MGHRA and CDR2 YSYEKL come from the germline V gene.

The table lists this clonotype with a few counts. The V gene is TRBV7-2, the J gene TRBJ1-2, with D unresolved. V lost 5 bases, J lost 0 bases, and 13 bases lay in between. The CDR3 loop spans 15 amino acids. CDR1 SGHTA and CDR2 FQGNSA come from the germline V gene. The CDR3 DNA sequence: TGTGCCAGCAGCCCGGGTGGGCAGGCTAACTATGGCTACACCTTC. This encodes CASSPGGQANYGYTF.

This clonotype appeared a few times. This CDR3 is CASRLRERYEQYF. CDR3 in DNA: TGTGCCAGCAGGCTAAGAGAGAGATACGAGCAGTACTTC. The rearrangement joins TRBV6-5 to TRBJ2-7; D call uncertain. The CDR3 totals 13 residues. CDR1 is MNHEY, CDR2 SVGAGI, per germline. Trimming took 6 bases from V and 4 from J, leaving 13 bases between them.

The V call is TRBV7-6, the J call TRBJ1-2; 9 bases line up with TRBD1. Unmatched junction bases numbered 13, after V lost 6 bases and J lost 5 bases. This CDR3 has 16 amino acids. The germline CDR1 and CDR2 sequences are SGHVS and FNYEAQ. The CDR3 DNA sequence: TGTGCCAGCAGGCCACCCCGGGACAGGGAGTGGTATGGCTACACCTTC. Protein sequence: CASRPPRDREWYGYTF.

The CDR3 spells CASSWRLSESYEQYF. The CDR3 DNA follows: TGTGCCAGCAGCTGGCGGCTGTCCGAGTCCTACGAGCAGTACTTC. The chain employs TRBV7-9 and TRBJ2-7; D unresolved. Germline V gene data show CDR1 as SEHNR and CDR2 as FQNEAQ (reference sequence). V was shortened by 4 bases and J by 1 base, with 14 bases between the two germline ends. CDR3 size: 15 residues.

V and J are TRBV20-1 and TRBJ2-7, with TRBD2 matching over 10 bases. V was clipped by 0 bases and J by 0 bases; unmatched bases: 11. Germline V lookup: CDR1 DFQATT, CDR2 SNEGSKA (reference sequence). The CDR3 length is 18 residues. The CDR3 is CSARDPRAGGDSSYEQYF. The CDR3 bases are TGCAGTGCTAGAGATCCCCGAGCGGGGGGGGACAGCTCCTACGAGCAGTACTTC.

A few counts support this clonotype. V usage is TRBV7-9 and J usage is TRBJ2-3; D unclear. Germline assignment: CDR1 SEHNR and CDR2 FQNEAQ (reference sequence). The CDR3 has 12 amino acids. With 4 bases removed from V and 14 bases from J, the gap between germline ends came to 16 bases. Here the CDR3 DNA reads TGTGCCAGCAGCTCAAGACCCGAAGGCAGGTATTTT. Translated, it gives CASSSRPEGRYF.

J is TRBJ2-7 and V is TRBV6-5; 11 bases are a match to TRBD2. CDR1 and CDR2 from the germline V gene are MNHEY and SVGAGI. V lost 4 bases to trimming and J lost 0 bases; unmatched junction nucleotides: 5. This CDR3 spans 16 amino acids. The CDR3 sequence: CASSSPTSGNSYEQYF. The CDR3 bases are TGTGCCAGCAGTTCCCCGACTAGCGGGAACTCCTACGAGCAGTACTTC.

V usage is TRBV7-9 and J usage is TRBJ2-1; maybe TRBD1 (6 bases). This CDR3 has 14 residues. From germline, CDR1 is SEHNR and CDR2 FQNEAQ (reference sequence). V lost 5 bases and J 2 bases, leaving 10 bases between the germline ends. The CDR3 sequence is CASSHRTAYNEQFF. Here the CDR3 DNA reads TGTGCCAGCAGCCATAGGACAGCCTACAATGAGCAGTTCTTC.

This chain links TRBV10-3 with TRBJ2-7; maybe TRBD2 (6 bases). Trimming shortened V by 6 bases and J by 6 bases, and 12 bases separated the two germline ends. The CDR3 sequence is 12 residues long. Germline CDR1 and CDR2: ENHRY and SYGVKD. The CDR3 sequence: CAIRDISGEQYF. The CDR3 DNA is TGTGCCATCAGGGACATTAGCGGCGAGCAGTACTTC.

This clonotype was picked up a small number of times. This chain links TRBV12-3 or TRBV12-4 with TRBJ1-1; 11 bases are a match to TRBD1. The CDR3 length is 15 residues. V dropped 6 bases and J dropped 5; count of bases not matched to a gene: 8. CDR3 in amino acids: CASSYQGQGVTEAFF. The CDR3 nucleotides read TGTGCCAGCAGCTATCAGGGACAGGGGGTTACTGAAGCTTTCTTT.

There are a few counts of this clonotype. The V call is TRBV12-3 or TRBV12-4, the J call TRBJ2-1; tentative D call: TRBD1 (6 bases). The CDR3 contains 13 residues. V lost 5 bases and J lost 9, with 14 bases in between. The CDR3, as DNA: TGTGCCAGCAGTGTTGGACAGTGGGGTGAGCAGTTCTTC. Residues: CASSVGQWGEQFF.

The chain links TRBV6-5 to TRBJ1-2; D is unresolved. CDR1 and CDR2 (germline): MNHEY, SVGAGI. The CDR3 is 12 amino acids. The V end lost 10 bases, the J end lost 4 bases, and 13 bases lay between the germline ends. The CDR3 sequence: CATLTGPYGYTF. The DNA of the CDR3 is TGTGCCACCCTTACCGGACCCTATGGCTACACCTTC.

The chain joins TRBV4-3 to TRBJ2-3; TRBD2 matches 7 bases. This CDR3 is built from 18 residues. Looked up from germline, CDR1 is LGHNA and CDR2 is YSLEER. Germline trimming cut 0 bases from V and 1 base from J; bases unmatched to any gene: 10. The CDR3: CASSQEAASGGRTDTQYF. The CDR3 DNA reads TGCGCCAGCAGCCAAGAAGCGGCTAGCGGAGGACGCACAGATACGCAGTATTTT.

The chain links TRBV7-9 to TRBJ2-4; D ambiguous. CDR3 size: 16 residues. The V and J ends lost 5 bases and 6 bases respectively, with 20 bases between them. Germline V lookup: CDR1 SEHNR, CDR2 FQNEAQ (reference sequence). The CDR3 region has the DNA TGTGCCAGCAGCCTAACGGATGCCTCAGTGGGAAACATTCAGTACTTC. Its protein product is CASSLTDASVGNIQYF.

A few counts support this clonotype. The chain employs TRBV7-3 and TRBJ2-3, with D possibly being TRBD2 (5 bases). Trimming took off 2 bases at V and 0 bases at J, with 12 bases between the two ends. This CDR3 comprises 16 residues. Germline assignment: CDR1 SGHTA and CDR2 FQGTGA. The CDR3 coding sequence is TGTGCCAGCAGCTTAGGTGGGGAGCCTAGCACAGATACGCAGTATTTT. Protein: CASSLGGEPSTDTQYF. Full variable domain (remainder filled in from reference TRBV7-3 and TRBJ2-3): GAGVSQTPSNKVTEKGKYVELRCDPISGHTALYWYRQSLGQGPEFLIYFQGTGAADDSGLPNDRFFAVRPEGSVSTLKIQRTERGDSAVYLCASSLGGEPSTDTQYFGPGTRLTVL.